Listed here is a single T cell receptor (beta chain). V lost 3 bases to trimming and J lost 5 bases, with 10 bases between them. Per the germline V gene, CDR1 is SEHNR and CDR2 is FQNEAQ (reference sequence). CDR3 size: 13 residues. Scientists sequenced DNA from unsorted PBMC on ten immunoSEQ deep assay plates. Clones were read by immunoSEQ multiplex PCR, and TCRdb kept only the in-frame ones, dropping some. The sample includes hundreds of thousands of clones, around 78% of them seen just once. This sample was included in a study of shared clonotypes between healthy human individuals. Caucasian adults residing in Nashville, Tennessee made up all the donors.

Sequenced material: PBMCs. The chain joins TRBV7-9 to TRBJ2-5, with D tentatively TRBD1 (5 bases). The clonotype originates from a woman aged 35 to 49 in good health. Some clones in this sample may be carry-over from other donors' samples. In DNA form, the CDR3 reads TGTGCCAGCAGCTTCTTTAAGGGGGAGACCCAGTACTTC. Amino acids: CASSFFKGETQYF.